This T cell receptor (beta chain) was retrieved from a study of blood T cell repertoires in COVID-19. Study at large: COVID-19 samples collected from the United States, Italy and Spain covered acute and convalescent phases. Sources were T cells, B-cell-depleted T cells, or PBMCs; the material itself was cDNA or gDNA.

The CDR3 runs 14 residues. CDR1 is MNHEY and CDR2 is SMNVEV in the germline V gene (reference sequence). The V end lost 2 bases, the J end lost 4 bases, and 9 bases lay between the germline ends. Per the authors' pipeline: Cell counts per sample came from amplifying reference gene primers. The assay was immunoSEQ multiplex PCR, and TCRdb's table has in-frame clones only and misses some. That table gives V, J and clone size, and the DNA gave D and trimming. Among 70,000 to 95,000 clones, around 92% were seen once, and the ten largest hold about 6.3%. This clone came up once. The chain links TRBV27 to TRBJ2-1; D not certain. The origin of this receptor is a woman between 55 and 75 years old with active COVID-19. The sequencing sample was made of peripheral blood. The CDR3 DNA sequence: TGTGCCAGCAGTTTAGGAGTCTCATACAATGAGCAGTTCTTC. This gives the protein CASSLGVSYNEQFF.